This T cell receptor (beta chain) was observed in a study of blood T cells in healthy people across ages. Together with a sample-barcoded 5' primer, a J-beta primer mix was included in a second PCR lasting about 6 to 12 cycles. TCRdb fed the 5' RACE reads into MiXCR, producing one record per CDR3 protein. Of 1.4 million or so distinct CDR3 sequences listed, about 42% are singletons. The germline V gene has CDR1 MGHRA and CDR2 YSYEKL. The CDR3 is 15 amino acids. V was trimmed by 6 bases and J by 11 bases, leaving 25 bases between them. This TCR came from a woman between 18 and 29 years old in good health. Sequences were obtained from blood. The chain employs TRBV4-1 and TRBJ2-5, with D possibly being TRBD2 (6 bases). The CDR3 DNA is TGCGCCAGCAGACCCCTTGGGACTGGCACAAATGAGCAGTACTTC. Translating gives CASRPLGTGTNEQYF.